Each of the 8 T cell receptor beta chains below was sequenced from the same sample in a study of blood T cell repertoires in COVID-19. Only in-frame clones appear in the TCRdb table, and some are missing; sequencing was by immunoSEQ multiplex PCR. The table lists some 83,000 clones, about 83% of them singletons, with about 7.8% in the top ten. Sequencing was carried out using peripheral blood. The receptors stem from a man between 50 and 59 years old with active COVID-19.

The chain couples TRBV6-1 to TRBJ2-5, with TRBD2 identical over 7 bases. The CDR3 is 17 amino acids. With V trimmed by 0 bases and J by 1 base, 8 bases remained unmatched. Germline values: CDR1 MNHNS, CDR2 SASEGT. In DNA, the CDR3 is TGTGCCAGCAGTGAAGCCGGGCGGGGGAGGATCCAAGAGACCCAGTACTTC. Its translation: CASSEAGRGRIQETQYF.

The chain has TRBV14 and TRBJ1-2; D not certain. The germline CDR1 and CDR2 sequences are SGHDN and FVKESK. V lost 0 bases and J lost 7, with 12 bases in between. The CDR3 is 14 residues long. CDR3 in DNA: TGTGCCAGCAGCCAAGATCCACGGGTCGGTGGCTACACCTTC. Translating it yields CASSQDPRVGGYTF.

The V call is TRBV4-3, the J call TRBJ2-2; 7 nucleotides match TRBD2. The CDR3 covers 13 residues. The germline V gene encodes CDR1 LGHNA and CDR2 YSLEER. After removal of 1 base from V and 7 bases from J, the junction contained 0 bases not matched to a gene. CDR3 sequence: CASSQGEGGELFF. In DNA form, the CDR3 reads TGCGCCAGCAGCCAAGGGGAGGGCGGGGAGCTGTTTTTT.

The J gene is TRBJ2-1, the V gene TRBV24-1; 10 bases match TRBD1. The CDR3 is made up of 13 amino acids. Germline V lookup: CDR1 KGHDR, CDR2 SFDVKD. V lost 4 bases, J lost 8 bases, and 1 base stayed unmatched. The CDR3 loop reads CATSDGTGDEQFF. The CDR3 nucleotides are TGTGCCACCAGTGACGGGACAGGGGATGAGCAGTTCTTC.

J is TRBJ1-6 and V is TRBV5-6; 9 bases align to TRBD1. Germline CDR1 SGHDT, CDR2 YYEEEE. The CDR3 length is 16 residues. Unmatched junction bases numbered 9, after V lost 4 bases and J lost 7 bases. CDR3 sequence: CASSPGLTGGNSPLHF. In DNA, the CDR3 is TGTGCCAGCAGCCCTGGGCTTACAGGGGGCAATTCACCCCTCCACTTT.

The chain employs TRBV9 and TRBJ2-7; 7 bases match TRBD2. CDR3 length: 14 amino acids. Germline-derived CDR1 and CDR2 are SGDLS and YYNGEE. Trimming removed 6 bases from V and 3 bases from J; junction bases left unmatched: 9. CDR3 loop: CASTPREGSYEQYF. As DNA, the CDR3 is TGTGCCAGCACCCCTAGGGAGGGAAGCTACGAGCAGTACTTC. Filled out from reference TRBV9 and TRBJ2-7, the complete variable domain reads DSGVTQTPKHLITATGQRVTLRCSPRSGDLSVYWYQQSLDQGLQFLIQYYNGEERAKGNILERFSAQQFPDLHSELNLSSLELGDSALYFCASTPREGSYEQYFGPGTRLTVT.

There are many counts of this clone. The chain links TRBV4-3 to TRBJ1-2; TRBD1 matches at 8 bases. Germline lookup yields CDR1 LGHNA and CDR2 YSLEER. The CDR3 sequence is 18 residues long. V gave up 5 bases and J gave up 0 bases; unmatched junction bases: 14. In nucleotides, the CDR3 is TGCGCCAGCAGCGCCAATTTATTCGGGGACAGGTCTAACTATGGCTACACCTTC. It specifies CASSANLFGDRSNYGYTF.

The chain is built from TRBV6-5 and TRBJ1-2, with D possibly matching TRBD1 (6 bases). Germline loops: CDR1 MNHEY, CDR2 SVGAGI. Trimming removed 5 bases at V and 5 bases at J, with 18 bases between. This CDR3 spans 15 amino acids. CDR3 DNA sequence: TGTGCCAGCAGTCGGACAGCCCGGGGTGATTATGGCTACACCTTC. It specifies CASSRTARGDYGYTF.